This T cell receptor beta chain stems from a study of T cell clones after liver transplantation. Overall study findings and caveats: These preliminary findings come from unstandardized post-transplant sampling times.

Sequencing was performed with immunoSEQ multiplex PCR; in TCRdb, only in-frame clones are kept and a portion is missing. Altogether 45,000 to 55,000 clones are present, 84% being singletons, with the ten largest covering roughly 8.1%. About this clone itself: Its target is not known.

The V end was cut by 6 bases, the J end by 8 bases, with 16 bases between. The CDR3 spans 13 residues. Germline V gene sequence: CDR1 SNHLY, CDR2 FYNNEI. Unstimulated PBMCs were sorted into CD3+CD4+ and CD3+CD8+ populations. This material consisted of CD4+ T cells from blood, taken before liver transplant. This chain links TRBV2 with TRBJ1-2; TRBD1 is a possible D gene (6 bases). This sequence originates from a human donor who received a liver transplant. The CDR3 DNA follows: TGTGCCAGCAGGGAGACAGGCCCGGGGGGCTACACCTTC. Its protein product is CASRETGPGGYTF.